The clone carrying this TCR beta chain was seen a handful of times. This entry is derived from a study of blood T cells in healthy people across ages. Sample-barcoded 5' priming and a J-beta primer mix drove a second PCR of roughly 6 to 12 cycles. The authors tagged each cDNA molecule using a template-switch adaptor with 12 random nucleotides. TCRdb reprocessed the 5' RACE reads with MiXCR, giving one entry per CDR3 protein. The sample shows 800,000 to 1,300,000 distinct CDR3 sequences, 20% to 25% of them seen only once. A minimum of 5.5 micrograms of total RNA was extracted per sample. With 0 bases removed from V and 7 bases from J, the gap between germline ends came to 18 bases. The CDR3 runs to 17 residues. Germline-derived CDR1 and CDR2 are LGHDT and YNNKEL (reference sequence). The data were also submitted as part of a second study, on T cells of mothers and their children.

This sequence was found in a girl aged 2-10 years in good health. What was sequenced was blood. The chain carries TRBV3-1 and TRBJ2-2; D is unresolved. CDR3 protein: CASSQDEIGPANGELFF. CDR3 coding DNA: TGTGCCAGCAGCCAAGATGAAATCGGGCCAGCCAACGGGGAGCTGTTTTTT.